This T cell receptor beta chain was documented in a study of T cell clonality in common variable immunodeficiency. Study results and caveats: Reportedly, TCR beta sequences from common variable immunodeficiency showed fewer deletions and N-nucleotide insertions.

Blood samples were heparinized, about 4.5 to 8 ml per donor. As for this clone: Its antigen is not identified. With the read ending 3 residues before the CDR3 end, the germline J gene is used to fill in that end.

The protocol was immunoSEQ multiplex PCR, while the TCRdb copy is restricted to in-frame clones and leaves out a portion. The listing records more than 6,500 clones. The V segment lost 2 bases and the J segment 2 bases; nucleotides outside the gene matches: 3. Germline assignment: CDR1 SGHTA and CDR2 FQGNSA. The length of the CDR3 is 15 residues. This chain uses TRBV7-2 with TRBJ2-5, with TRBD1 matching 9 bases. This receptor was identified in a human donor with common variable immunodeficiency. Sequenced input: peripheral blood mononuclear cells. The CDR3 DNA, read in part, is TGTGCCAGCAGCTTAAACAGGGGGCGTCAAGAGACC. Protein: CASSLNRGRQET. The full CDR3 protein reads CASSLNRGRQETQYF.